Presented here are 32 T cell receptor beta chains from one specimen sequenced in a study of shared clonotypes between healthy human individuals. TCRdb's table, derived via immunoSEQ multiplex PCR, lists solely in-frame clones and lacks some. The table has roughly 1 million clones, about 70% seen once. Sequenced: memory CD4+ T cells sorted from blood. Subset here: CD45RA-negative fraction. The receptors stem from a young man in good health.

The chain is built from TRBV15 and TRBJ1-4; a possible D gene is TRBD1 (5 bases). Per the germline V gene, CDR1 is LNHNV and CDR2 is YYDKDF (reference sequence). V lost 0 bases and J lost 5, with 10 bases in between. This CDR3 spans 15 amino acids. Here the CDR3 reads CATSREGGANEKLFF. The DNA of the CDR3 is TGTGCCACCAGCAGAGAGGGAGGGGCGAATGAAAAACTGTTTTTT.

This clone was seen many times. The chain links TRBV30 to TRBJ1-2; 7 positions agree with TRBD1. The CDR3 runs to 13 residues. J lost 5 bases, V lost 3 bases, and 6 bases had no gene match. CDR1 is GTSNPN and CDR2 is SVGIG in the germline V gene (reference sequence). CDR3: CAWSSGQLYGYTF. CDR3 DNA sequence: TGTGCCTGGAGCTCGGGACAGCTTTATGGCTACACCTTC.

The chain links TRBV27 to TRBJ1-2; 12 bases are shared with TRBD1. The CDR3 is 16 amino acids. Per germline, CDR1 MNHEY and CDR2 SMNVEV (reference sequence). The ends lost 6 bases at V and 7 bases at J; junction bases unmatched: 12. CDR3 sequence reads: CASRVDMGTGGRGYTF. The CDR3 region has the DNA TGTGCCAGCAGAGTAGATATGGGGACAGGGGGCCGTGGCTACACCTTC.

V is TRBV30 and J is TRBJ1-4, with a possible D match to TRBD1 (5 bases). The CDR3 has 15 residues. Trimming took off 2 bases at V and 5 bases at J, with 15 bases between the two ends. Germline CDR1 and CDR2: GTSNPN and SVGIG (reference sequence). The CDR3 is CAWSSPPGLNEKLFF. The CDR3 DNA sequence: TGTGCCTGGAGTAGTCCCCCGGGACTGAATGAAAAACTGTTTTTT. Based on the CDR3 plus reference TRBV30 and TRBJ1-4, the full variable domain is SQTIHQWPATLVQPVGSPLSLECTVEGTSNPNLYWYRQAAGRGLQLLFYSVGIGQISSEVPQNLSASRPQDRQFILSSKKLLLSDSGFYLCAWSSPPGLNEKLFFGSGTQLSVL.

This clone is a singleton in its sample. This chain connects TRBV5-8 to TRBJ1-3; TRBD1 aligns across 7 bases. The J segment lost 3 bases and the V segment lost 4 bases, leaving 7 bases of the junction unmatched. The CDR3 is 15 residues long. Germline V gene sequence: CDR1 SGHTS, CDR2 YDEGEE. The CDR3 DNA reads as TGTGCCAGCAGCACTGCAGGGGGAAGTGGAAACACCATATATTTT. Its translation: CASSTAGGSGNTIYF.

The rearrangement links TRBV5-1 to TRBJ2-3, with D hard to call. V lost 0 bases and J 2 bases, leaving 7 bases between the germline ends. Germline V CDR1 and CDR2: SGHRS, YFSETQ. CDR3 length equals 14 residues. The CDR3 spells CASSLADFTDTQYF. In DNA form, the CDR3 reads TGCGCCAGCAGCTTGGCAGATTTCACAGATACGCAGTATTTT.

The V and J genes are TRBV28 and TRBJ2-1, with 13 bases that match TRBD2. The germline gives CDR1 MDHEN, CDR2 SYDVKM. The CDR3 totals 16 residues. V lost 6 bases, J lost 7 bases, and 9 bases stayed unmatched. In DNA form, the CDR3 reads TGTGCCAGCAGACCCACTAGCGGGGGGGCCTGGAATGAGCAGTTCTTC. Amino acids: CASRPTSGGAWNEQFF.

This clone occurred once. This chain uses TRBV28 with TRBJ2-3, with 9 positions matching TRBD2. V was clipped by 5 bases and J by 4 bases; unmatched bases: 7. The V gene's germline CDR1 is MDHEN and CDR2 SYDVKM. The CDR3 spans 15 residues. For the CDR3, the DNA is TGTGCCAGCAGTCCCGCGGGGGGGGTTGCAGATACGCAGTATTTT. Protein sequence: CASSPAGGVADTQYF.

V usage is TRBV7-9 and J usage is TRBJ1-2; 9 bases match TRBD1. The CDR3 sequence is 17 residues long. V lost 1 base and J lost 2; bases outside the gene matches: 8. The V gene's germline CDR1 is SEHNR and CDR2 FQNEAQ (reference sequence). Here the CDR3 DNA reads TGTGCCAGCAGCTTAGGGGGACAGGGCCATGGGAACTATGGCTACACCTTC. Amino acids: CASSLGGQGHGNYGYTF.

This sequence joins TRBV2 and TRBJ2-5, with D possibly TRBD2 on 5 matching bases. This CDR3 is built from 15 residues. Trimming removed 6 bases from V and 5 bases from J, with 19 bases in between. Germline loops: CDR1 SNHLY, CDR2 FYNNEI. The CDR3 here is CASSLDPVRGETQYF. CDR3 DNA sequence: TGTGCCAGCAGCTTGGATCCCGTTCGCGGGGAGACCCAGTACTTC.

J is TRBJ2-1 and V is TRBV5-1, with 11 bases identical to TRBD2. The CDR3 covers 15 residues. Unmatched junction bases numbered 6, after V lost 7 bases and J lost 3 bases. Germline lookup yields CDR1 SGHRS and CDR2 YFSETQ. The CDR3 spells CASGEGTSGYNEQFF. The CDR3 DNA is TGCGCCAGCGGGGAAGGGACTAGCGGCTACAATGAGCAGTTCTTC.

The chain couples TRBV10-3 to TRBJ1-5; the D gene is possibly TRBD1 (6 bases). This CDR3 is built from 17 residues. Germline-derived CDR1 and CDR2 are ENHRY and SYGVKD. V was trimmed by 6 bases and J by 1 base, leaving 19 bases between them. The CDR3 bases are TGTGCCATCAGCTCTGACAGGTTAGGCCCCAGCAATCAGCCCCAGCATTTT. It encodes CAISSDRLGPSNQPQHF.

The chain couples TRBV30 to TRBJ2-7; 8 bases map to TRBD1. Germline-derived CDR1 and CDR2 are GTSNPN and SVGIG (reference sequence). J lost 6 bases, V lost 2 bases, and 6 bases had no gene match. This CDR3 is 13 amino acids long. In DNA, the CDR3 is TGTGCCTGGAGTTGGCAGGGGGCCGGCGAGCAGTACTTC. It encodes CAWSWQGAGEQYF.

At least ten counts were recorded for this clone. The chain couples TRBV7-2 to TRBJ1-2, with D tentatively TRBD1 (5 bases). V lost 5 bases to trimming and J lost 3 bases, with 7 bases between them. Germline V gives CDR1 SGHTA, CDR2 FQGNSA. This CDR3 is built from 12 residues. The CDR3 region is CASSGRDYGYTF. CDR3 nucleotide sequence: TGTGCCAGCAGCGGCAGGGACTATGGCTACACCTTC.

The sample holds a few counts of this clone. The J gene is TRBJ1-1, the V gene TRBV30; possible D gene TRBD1, 5 bases. Deletions cut 6 bases from V and 1 base from J, with 12 bases between. The germline V gene has CDR1 GTSNPN and CDR2 SVGIG (reference sequence). The CDR3 length is 13 residues. CDR3 bases: TGTGCCTGCTCGCGACAGTCGAACACTGAAGCTTTCTTT. It is translated as CACSRQSNTEAFF.

This clone has just a few counts. The V gene is TRBV4-3, the J gene TRBJ1-1; tentatively, D is TRBD1 (6 bases). The germline V gene encodes CDR1 LGHNA and CDR2 YSLEER. The CDR3 spans 16 residues. V was clipped by 0 bases and J by 4 bases, with 15 bases between them. CDR3: CASSQDPTGRFTEAFF. The CDR3 DNA reads TGCGCCAGCAGCCAAGACCCAACAGGGAGGTTCACTGAAGCTTTCTTT.

The V and J genes are TRBV7-8 and TRBJ2-7; TRBD2 matches 9 bases. The CDR3 is 14 residues long. The J segment lost 9 bases and the V segment lost 1 base, leaving 7 bases of the junction unmatched. The germline gives CDR1 SGHVS, CDR2 FQNEAQ. The CDR3 region is CASSLGGTSSWQYF. The CDR3 DNA reads as TGTGCCAGCAGCTTAGGGGGGACTAGCAGTTGGCAGTACTTC.

The sample holds a few counts of this clone. This chain connects TRBV5-6 to TRBJ2-3; 9 bases align to TRBD2. Germline values: CDR1 SGHDT, CDR2 YYEEEE. The V gene end was trimmed by 6 bases and the J gene end by 4 bases; junction bases not matched to a gene: 12. The CDR3 is 16 amino acids. CDR3 bases: TGTGCCAGCAAACCCACTGGGACTAGCAGATCAGATACGCAGTATTTT. The encoded protein is CASKPTGTSRSDTQYF.

The chain couples TRBV2 to TRBJ2-5, with 8 bases fitting TRBD2. The CDR3 runs 16 residues. Germline V gives CDR1 SNHLY, CDR2 FYNNEI. With 2 bases clipped from V and 2 bases from J, the junction kept 7 bases outside the gene matches. The chain's CDR3 is CASSESLAGRQETQYF. DNA for the CDR3: TGTGCCAGCAGTGAATCTCTAGCGGGTAGACAAGAGACCCAGTACTTC.

This rearrangement joins TRBV7-6 to TRBJ2-2; D unclear. The CDR3 extends over 15 amino acids. Trimming left V 1 base short and J 7 bases short, with 13 bases between. In germline, CDR1 is SGHVS, CDR2 FNYEAQ. CDR3 amino acids: CASSLGGKGNGELFF. DNA for the CDR3: TGTGCCAGCAGCTTAGGCGGAAAGGGAAACGGGGAGCTGTTTTTT.

V gene TRBV6-5 combines with J gene TRBJ1-5, with D possibly being TRBD1 (6 bases). Trimming removed 4 bases at V and 3 bases at J, with 16 bases between. The CDR3 runs to 16 residues. CDR1 and CDR2 from the germline V gene are MNHEY and SVGAGI. The CDR3 DNA sequence: TGTGCCAGCAGTTCGGGGACAAGGGGAAACAATCAGCCCCAGCATTTT. This codes for CASSSGTRGNNQPQHF.

This rearrangement joins TRBV6-1 to TRBJ1-5; D gene ambiguous. V lost 6 bases, J lost 1 base, and 13 bases lay in between. There are 15 residues in the CDR3. Germline values: CDR1 MNHNS, CDR2 SASEGT. This CDR3 is CASRGPNGSNQPQHF. As DNA, the CDR3 is TGTGCCAGCAGGGGCCCTAATGGCAGCAATCAGCCCCAGCATTTT.

V is TRBV6-5 and J is TRBJ1-6; D possibly corresponds to TRBD1 (6 bases). This CDR3 has 15 residues. Per the germline V gene, CDR1 is MNHEY and CDR2 is SVGAGI. Between the trimmed V and J ends, which lost 4 bases and 4 bases, there was a span of 11 bases. CDR3 amino acids: CASSSQGSYNSPLHF. CDR3 coding DNA: TGTGCCAGCAGTTCCCAGGGGTCGTATAATTCACCCCTCCACTTT.

The genes are TRBV2 and TRBJ2-1, with TRBD2 matching over 8 bases. This CDR3 region has 19 residues. Per germline, CDR1 SNHLY and CDR2 FYNNEI. The J segment lost 0 bases and the V segment lost 3 bases, leaving 13 bases of the junction unmatched. The CDR3 nucleotides read TGTGCCAGCAGTGAGGCGGGGGGCCATTCCCGGGGCTCCTACAATGAGCAGTTCTTC. As protein: CASSEAGGHSRGSYNEQFF.

The chain couples TRBV5-4 to TRBJ2-5, with 11 bases lining up with TRBD2. V lost 0 bases and J lost 4; bases outside the gene matches: 8. The germline V gene has CDR1 SGHNT and CDR2 YYREEE (reference sequence). The CDR3 extends over 17 amino acids. The DNA for the CDR3 is TGTGCCAGCAGCTTGGGGCTAGCGGGAGGACGGGCAGAGACCCAGTACTTC. Amino acids: CASSLGLAGGRAETQYF.

The sample holds one count of this clone. The chain uses TRBV2 and TRBJ1-5, with 7 bases that match TRBD1. Germline V gene sequence: CDR1 SNHLY, CDR2 FYNNEI. The V gene end was trimmed by 4 bases and the J gene end by 3 bases; junction bases not matched to a gene: 6. This CDR3 contains 15 residues. The CDR3 nucleotides read TGTGCCAGCAGTGTTGGCAGGGGGGACAATCAGCCCCAGCATTTT. This gives the protein CASSVGRGDNQPQHF.

This rearrangement joins TRBV18 to TRBJ1-4, with D possibly TRBD1 on 5 matching bases. CDR1 and CDR2 from the germline V gene are KGHSH and LQKENI. The CDR3 spans 15 residues. Between the trimmed V and J ends, which lost 2 bases and 5 bases, there was a span of 12 bases. CDR3 protein: CASSPKSGGNEKLFF. The CDR3 coding sequence is TGTGCCAGCTCACCAAAATCCGGGGGGAATGAAAAACTGTTTTTT.

The chain joins TRBV6-1 to TRBJ1-1; 10 bases line up with TRBD1. Germline V gene data show CDR1 as MNHNS and CDR2 as SASEGT. The ends lost 7 bases at V and 8 bases at J; junction bases unmatched: 10. This CDR3 is 14 amino acids long. This CDR3 is CASTRTGGRMEAFF. CDR3 in DNA: TGTGCCAGCACCCGGACAGGGGGAAGGATGGAAGCTTTCTTT.

V usage is TRBV30 and J usage is TRBJ1-1; D not resolved. The length of the CDR3 is 13 residues. Trimming left V 0 bases short and J 4 bases short, with 9 bases between. Looked up from germline, CDR1 is GTSNPN and CDR2 is SVGIG (reference sequence). CDR3 loop: CAWSVHRGTEAFF. The CDR3 DNA sequence: TGTGCCTGGAGTGTACATCGGGGCACTGAAGCTTTCTTT.

This chain uses TRBV7-8 with TRBJ2-3; 11 bases fit TRBD2. V shed 1 base, J shed 5 bases, and the junction held 11 bases outside the gene matches. The germline gives CDR1 SGHVS, CDR2 FQNEAQ. This CDR3 spans 18 amino acids. The CDR3 nucleotides are TGTGCCAGCAGCTTAGGTGTCCTTAGCGGGGGGGCTGGAGATACGCAGTATTTT. Protein sequence: CASSLGVLSGGAGDTQYF.

J is TRBJ2-7 and V is TRBV28, with D possibly TRBD2 on 7 matching bases. This CDR3 contains 15 residues. V lost 3 bases, J lost 3 bases, and 15 bases lay in between. Per the germline V gene, CDR1 is MDHEN and CDR2 is SYDVKM. The DNA of the CDR3 is TGTGCCAGCAGTTTGCCCGGGGGGCTTGGCTACGAGCAGTACTTC. It yields the protein CASSLPGGLGYEQYF.

The CDR3 sequence is CASSIPPFEQYF. For the CDR3, the DNA is TGTGCCAGTAGTATCCCCCCTTTCGAGCAGTACTTC. V gene TRBV19 combines with J gene TRBJ2-7; D gene unclear. The CDR3 is 12 amino acids. Germline assignment: CDR1 LNHDA and CDR2 SQIVND (reference sequence). V was shortened by 3 bases and J by 6 bases, with 9 bases between the two germline ends.